Below are 17 T cell receptor beta chains sequenced from a single sample in a study of T cell clonality in common variable immunodeficiency (dated by TCRdb to between 2015 and 2017). The library relied on the immunoSEQ multiplex PCR assay. Held by TCRdb, this immuneACCESS table contains in-frame sequences only and omits some clones. Under half of the omission traces to an unresolved V gene where checked; the cause of the rest is unknown. The table shows about 34,000 clones here, with no singletons. Clones ranked in the top ten supply 2.5% to 3% of the sample. The sequenced sample consisted of peripheral blood mononuclear cells. The origin of the receptors is a person between 18 and 75 years old in good health.

The sample holds many counts of this clone. The read terminates 3 residues before the CDR3 end, so the remaining end is supplied by the germline J gene. This rearrangement joins TRBV2 to TRBJ1-4; 9 bases are shared with TRBD1. The CDR3 runs 14 residues. V lost 6 bases to trimming and J lost 8 bases; unmatched junction nucleotides: 7. CDR1 and CDR2 (germline): SNHLY, FYNNEI. CDR3 bases read: TGTGCCAGCAGAACCGGGACAGGGAGGGAAAAA. Its protein is CASRTGTGREK. The whole CDR3 region reads CASRTGTGREKLFF.

In this sample, this clone turned up a few times. Read sequence stops 3 residues before the CDR3 end, and the germline J gene provides the missing end. V is TRBV2 and J is TRBJ1-2; the D gene is possibly TRBD1 (5 bases). Germline CDR1 SNHLY, CDR2 FYNNEI. CDR3 size: 14 residues. V was cut by 11 bases and J by 2 bases, with 18 bases left in between. The sequenced part of the CDR3 DNA is TGTGCCCGAGGGAGCCTGACAGACAACTATGGC. Translation gives CARGSLTDNYG. The CDR3 reads in full as CARGSLTDNYGYTF.

There are many counts of this clone. Coverage ceases 3 residues before the CDR3 finishes, and the germline J gene fills in the end. This sample also contains other DNA sequences that code for the same CDR3. The rearrangement links TRBV7-9 to TRBJ2-7, with TRBD1 matching 10 bases. Trimming cost V 5 bases and J 6 bases; bases outside gene matches: 7. CDR3 length: 14 residues. Germline-derived CDR1 and CDR2 are SEHNR and FQNEAQ (reference sequence). This chain's CDR3 is CASSPRTGGFEQYF. The sequenced part of the CDR3 DNA is TGTGCCAGCAGCCCCCGGACAGGGGGGTTCGAG.

In its sample, this clone was seen many times. The CDR3 extends 3 residues past the end of the read, so its final part is completed from the germline J gene. The chain couples TRBV19 to TRBJ1-1; tentative D call: TRBD1 (5 bases). V lost 6 bases and J lost 1, with 12 bases in between. In germline, CDR1 is LNHDA, CDR2 SQIVND (reference sequence). There are 14 residues in the CDR3. CDR3 DNA (partial): TGTGCCAGTAGCGCAGGGAGAGGGAACACTGAA. This sequence encodes CASSAGRGNTE. The complete CDR3 reads CASSAGRGNTEAFF.

This clone appeared many times. The sequence runs out 3 residues before the end of the CDR3; the remainder is reconstructed from the germline J gene. The genes are TRBV11-2 and TRBJ2-1; D might be TRBD2 (5 bases). V lost 5 bases and J lost 9, with 11 bases in between. The CDR3 loop spans 12 amino acids. Germline V lookup: CDR1 SGHAT, CDR2 FQNNGV. The sequenced CDR3 bases are TGTGCCAGCAGCGCAGATCGGGGTGAG. As protein: CASSADRGE. The entire CDR3 is CASSADRGEQFF.

This clone has a count of ten or more. The CDR3 is cut off 3 residues early in the read; its end comes from the germline J gene. The chain has TRBV20-1 and TRBJ2-7, with D unresolved. Looked up from germline, CDR1 is DFQATT and CDR2 is SNEGSKA (reference sequence). The CDR3 runs to 13 residues. V lost 4 bases, J lost 0 bases, and 10 bases lay in between. CDR3 DNA, as far as it was read: TGCAGTGCTATCATACTGAGCTCCTACGAG. It specifies CSAIILSSYE. The CDR3 in full is CSAIILSSYEQYF.

This clone has at least ten counts. The read stops 3 residues short of the end of the CDR3; the missing end is completed from the germline J gene. The gene calls are TRBV14 and TRBJ2-5; 10 positions agree with TRBD2. Trimming took 1 base from V and 5 from J; bases not matched to a gene: 7. Germline CDR1 is SGHDN and CDR2 is FVKESK. This CDR3 has 16 amino acids. The CDR3 region is CASSQVNSGRRETQYF. The CDR3 bases that were read are TGTGCCAGCAGCCAAGTTAATAGCGGGAGGAGGGAGACC.

This clone was detected many times. The CDR3 end falls 3 residues outside the read, so it is completed with the germline J gene. The chain recombines TRBV11-2 with TRBJ2-5; D ambiguous. The germline V gene has CDR1 SGHAT and CDR2 FQNNGV. Trimming removed 5 bases from V and 5 bases from J, with 12 bases in between. The CDR3 sequence is 13 residues long. The DNA read from the CDR3 is TGTGCCAGCAGCCCAATCTATGGTGAGACC. Translating it yields CASSPIYGET. The complete CDR3 protein is CASSPIYGETQYF.

The sample holds many counts of this clone. The read terminates 3 residues ahead of where the CDR3 ends, so the germline J gene completes it. The rearrangement joins TRBV19 to TRBJ1-1; unclear D gene. This CDR3 region has 11 residues. Trimming took 7 bases from V and 6 from J, leaving 9 bases between them. CDR1 is LNHDA, CDR2 SQIVND, per germline (reference sequence). The CDR3 DNA, read in part, is TGTGCCAGTACTGCGGGCTCTGAA. It yields the protein CASTAGSE. From start to end, the CDR3 is CASTAGSEAFF.

Ten or more counts support this clone. The CDR3 goes on 3 residues after the read ends, and that part is filled in from the germline J gene. This chain joins TRBV5-1 and TRBJ2-2; 7 bases are shared with TRBD1. Germline V gene sequence: CDR1 SGHRS, CDR2 YFSETQ. The CDR3 runs 15 residues. V was clipped by 2 bases and J by 1 base; unmatched bases: 2. The CDR3 region is CASSFGTENTGELFF. Incomplete CDR3 DNA: TGCGCCAGCAGCTTCGGGACAGAGAACACCGGGGAG.

This clone was seen more than once but under ten times. The missing CDR3 end, 3 residues past where the read stops, is filled in from the germline J gene. The V call is TRBV11-1, the J call TRBJ2-7, with TRBD2 as a possible D gene (6 bases). Germline V gene data show CDR1 as SGHAT and CDR2 as FQDESV (reference sequence). This CDR3 region has 14 residues. Trimming removed 3 bases from V and 2 bases from J, with 11 bases in between. CDR3 loop: CASSFSSAPYEQYF. Incomplete CDR3 DNA: TGTGCCAGCAGCTTTTCTAGCGCTCCCTACGAG.

Many counts were recorded for this clone. The CDR3: CSARDWGTSVYEQYF. Incomplete CDR3 DNA: TGCAGTGCTAGGGACTGGGGGACTAGCGTCTACGAG. The chain is built from TRBV20-1 and TRBJ2-7; 10 bases line up with TRBD2. The read gets to within 3 residues of the CDR3 end, and the germline J gene fills in the rest. Germline CDR1 is DFQATT and CDR2 is SNEGSKA (reference sequence). The CDR3 is made up of 15 amino acids. J gave up 3 bases and V 3 bases, and 8 bases lay outside the gene matches.

This clone was seen at least ten times. Coverage ceases 3 residues before the CDR3 finishes, and the germline J gene fills in the end. The chain carries TRBV5-6 and TRBJ2-7; perhaps TRBD2 as D (6 bases). The CDR3 covers 15 residues. The V end was cut by 2 bases, the J end by 1 base, with 13 bases between. Germline-derived CDR1 and CDR2 are SGHDT and YYEEEE. The CDR3 loop reads CASSFLTAGSYEQYF. The CDR3 DNA, read in part, is TGTGCCAGCAGCTTTCTGACGGCGGGATCCTACGAG.

At least ten counts were recorded for this clone. Read sequence stops 3 residues before the CDR3 end, and the germline J gene provides the missing end. The V call is TRBV27, the J call TRBJ2-1, with unresolved D. V lost 5 bases to trimming and J lost 3 bases, with 14 bases between them. Germline CDR1 is MNHEY and CDR2 is SMNVEV (reference sequence). This CDR3 comprises 15 residues. This CDR3 reads CASSGSASDYNEQFF. CDR3 bases read: TGTGCCAGCAGTGGCTCTGCAAGCGACTACAATGAG.

Many counts were recorded for this clone. The read gets to within 3 residues of the CDR3 end, and the germline J gene fills in the rest. This chain joins TRBV20-1 and TRBJ1-1; 9 bases are a match to TRBD1. This CDR3 has 17 residues. The V and J ends lost 5 bases and 0 bases, in that order; junction bases with no gene match: 13. Germline V gene data show CDR1 as DFQATT and CDR2 as SNEGSKA (reference sequence). CDR3 sequence: CSALRTGEWTVNTEAFF. The DNA read from the CDR3 is TGCAGTGCTCTCCGGACAGGGGAGTGGACGGTGAACACTGAA.

This clone was counted ten times or more. The sequence runs out 3 residues before the end of the CDR3; the remainder is reconstructed from the germline J gene. At the DNA level, this CDR3 is encoded by other sequences in the same sample as well. The chain combines TRBV18 with TRBJ2-3; 9 nucleotides agree with TRBD1. Trimming cost V 3 bases and J 0 bases; bases outside gene matches: 1. CDR3 length equals 15 residues. Looked up from germline, CDR1 is KGHSH and CDR2 is LQKENI. CDR3 amino acids: CASSPGQGSTDTQYF. CDR3 DNA, as far as it was read: TGTGCCAGCTCACCGGGACAGGGCAGCACAGATACG.

Regarding this clone: The sequenced fragment ends 3 residues before the CDR3 boundary, so the rest is inferred from the germline J gene. The rearrangement uses TRBV7-6 and TRBJ2-2; D is ambiguous. Trimming took 5 bases from V and 7 from J, leaving 8 bases between them. Looked up from germline, CDR1 is SGHVS and CDR2 is FNYEAQ. The CDR3 loop spans 12 amino acids. The CDR3 DNA, read in part, is TGTGCCAGCAGCCCGCAAGGCGGGGAG. Protein product: CASSPQGGE. From start to end, the CDR3 is CASSPQGGELFF.